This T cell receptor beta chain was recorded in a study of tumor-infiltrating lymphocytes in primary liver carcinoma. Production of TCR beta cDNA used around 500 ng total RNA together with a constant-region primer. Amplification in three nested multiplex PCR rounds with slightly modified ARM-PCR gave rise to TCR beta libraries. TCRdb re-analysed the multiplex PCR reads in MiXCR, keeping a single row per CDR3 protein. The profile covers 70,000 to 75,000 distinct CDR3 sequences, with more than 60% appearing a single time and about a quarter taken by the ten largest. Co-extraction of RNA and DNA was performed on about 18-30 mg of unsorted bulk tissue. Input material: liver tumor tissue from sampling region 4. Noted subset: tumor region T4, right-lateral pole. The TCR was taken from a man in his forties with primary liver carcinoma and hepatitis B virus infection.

Written as DNA, the CDR3 is TGTGCCAGTAATACGACAGTTACTGGGGCCAACGTCCTGACTTTC. This translates into CASNTTVTGANVLTF. The chain has TRBV19 and TRBJ2-6, with D possibly TRBD1 on 5 matching bases. The CDR3 totals 15 residues. V lost 7 bases, J lost 2 bases, and 12 bases lay in between. The germline V gene has CDR1 LNHDA and CDR2 SQIVND (reference sequence).